These 2 T cell receptor beta chains share one sample of origin, sequenced in a study of cytomegalovirus exposure and HLA in healthy donors. Primers: 60 Vbeta forward and 13 Jbeta reverse. Some clones are missing from TCRdb's copy, which holds only in-frame ones; the method was immunoSEQ multiplex PCR. The table lists fewer than 200,000 clones, 70% to 80% of them singletons. Sequencing used PBMCs. The receptor source for this set is a man aged 60-69 years in good health and CMV-seronegative.

The genes are TRBV7-2 and TRBJ2-7, with 9 bases that match TRBD1. Germline values: CDR1 SGHTA, CDR2 FQGNSA. V shed 5 bases and J 7 bases; nucleotides not matched to a gene: 15. This CDR3 spans 16 amino acids. CDR3 sequence reads: CASSPSPGQGTREQYF. The CDR3 nucleotides read TGTGCCAGCAGCCCCTCCCCGGGACAGGGCACCCGAGAGCAGTACTTC.

To note about this clone: Other DNA sequences in the same sample also yield this CDR3. J is TRBJ2-7 and V is TRBV2; 7 bases are a match to TRBD1. V dropped 7 bases and J dropped 5; count of bases not matched to a gene: 11. The CDR3 sequence is 14 residues long. Germline CDR1 is SNHLY and CDR2 is FYNNEI. In nucleotides, the CDR3 is TGTGCCAGCACCTACGACAGGGAGAAAGACGAGCAGTACTTC. It yields the protein CASTYDREKDEQYF.